These 24 T cell receptor beta chains were all obtained from the same sample, sequenced in a study of blood T cell repertoires in COVID-19. The method was immunoSEQ multiplex PCR; TCRdb's version includes in-frame clones alone and lacks a portion of them. The data contain 25,000 to 30,000 clones, roughly 85% of them singletons. Sequencing was performed on peripheral blood. These receptors all come from a human donor in a cohort sampled during active COVID-19.

The J gene is TRBJ2-3, the V gene TRBV5-1, with TRBD2 matching over 10 bases. CDR1 and CDR2 from the germline V gene are SGHRS and YFSETQ. The CDR3 runs to 16 residues. Trimming took 3 bases from V and 1 from J; bases not matched to a gene: 5. The CDR3 sequence is CASSSGTSGGTDTQYF. The CDR3 DNA follows: TGCGCCAGCAGCTCGGGAACTAGCGGGGGCACAGATACGCAGTATTTT.

The rearrangement uses TRBV4-1 and TRBJ2-5; 7 bases fit TRBD1. The CDR3 sequence is 15 residues long. After removal of 1 base from V and 1 base from J, the junction contained 3 bases not matched to a gene. Germline CDR1 MGHRA, CDR2 YSYEKL. This chain's CDR3 is CASSQGQGPQETQYF. CDR3 sequence (DNA): TGCGCCAGCAGCCAAGGACAGGGTCCCCAAGAGACCCAGTACTTC.

The gene calls are TRBV5-5 and TRBJ1-6, with a tentative D call TRBD1 (5 bases). From germline, CDR1 is SGHKS and CDR2 YYEKEE (reference sequence). Trimming pared 0 bases from V and 7 bases from J, leaving 8 bases between. This CDR3 is 14 amino acids long. The CDR3 DNA is TGTGCCAGCAGCTTGGTGACAGTCAATTCACCCCTCCACTTT. Residues: CASSLVTVNSPLHF.

The chain is built from TRBV28 and TRBJ2-3; 11 bases fit TRBD2. The V gene end was trimmed by 6 bases and the J gene end by 6 bases; junction bases not matched to a gene: 11. Germline V gives CDR1 MDHEN, CDR2 SYDVKM. There are 16 residues in the CDR3. CDR3 sequence: CASSPWTSGQEDTQYF. For the CDR3, the DNA is TGTGCCAGCAGCCCTTGGACTAGCGGGCAGGAGGATACGCAGTATTTT.

This chain joins TRBV19 and TRBJ1-6; D gene unclear. The CDR3 covers 16 residues. Germline V lookup: CDR1 LNHDA, CDR2 SQIVND (reference sequence). V was trimmed by 5 bases and J by 4 bases, leaving 15 bases between them. The CDR3 loop is CASSSRTRGYNSPLHF. The CDR3 DNA follows: TGTGCCAGTAGTTCTCGGACGCGCGGGTATAATTCACCCCTCCACTTT.

This clone was observed a few times. The J gene is TRBJ2-7, the V gene TRBV7-9; 7 bases line up with TRBD2. There are 14 residues in the CDR3. CDR1 is SEHNR and CDR2 is FQNEAQ in the germline V gene (reference sequence). V shed 5 bases, J shed 0 bases, and the junction held 4 bases outside the gene matches. The CDR3 sequence is CASSLTSASYEQYF. Here the CDR3 DNA reads TGTGCCAGCAGCCTAACTAGCGCCTCCTACGAGCAGTACTTC.

The chain uses TRBV7-6 and TRBJ2-1, with 12 bases fitting TRBD2. The CDR3 has 15 amino acids. With 5 bases clipped from V and 9 bases from J, the junction kept 8 bases outside the gene matches. The germline gives CDR1 SGHVS, CDR2 FNYEAQ. CDR3 DNA: TGTGCCAGCAGCCGCGCTAGCGGGGGGGCGGGTGAGCAGTTCTTC. Amino acids: CASSRASGGAGEQFF.

This chain joins TRBV23-1 and TRBJ2-5, with D hard to call. TRBV23-1 is designated an ORF whose function remains uncertain. The V gene lost 3 bases and the J gene lost 4 bases, with 21 bases spanning the gap. The CDR3 totals 17 residues. Here the CDR3 DNA reads TGCGCCAGCAGTCAGTCCACGGAAGCTAGTCGACGAGAGACCCAGTACTTC. This translates into CASSQSTEASRRETQYF.

This clone was counted a single time. The rearrangement links TRBV9 to TRBJ2-7, with TRBD2 matching over 10 bases. This CDR3 is built from 15 residues. Germline V gene lookup returns CDR1 SGDLS and CDR2 YYNGEE. Germline trimming cut 3 bases from V and 0 bases from J; bases unmatched to any gene: 3. The CDR3 coding sequence is TGTGCCAGCAGCGACGCTAGCGGGGGCTCCTACGAGCAGTACTTC. It specifies CASSDASGGSYEQYF.

The rearrangement joins TRBV5-1 to TRBJ2-3, with 9 nucleotides matching TRBD1. Germline CDR1 and CDR2: SGHRS and YFSETQ. This CDR3 spans 15 amino acids. Trimming cost V 0 bases and J 5 bases; bases outside gene matches: 4. This chain's CDR3 is CASSLGDRERDTQYF. For the CDR3, the DNA is TGCGCCAGCAGCTTGGGGGACAGGGAAAGAGATACGCAGTATTTT.

The chain couples TRBV4-3 to TRBJ1-5; TRBD1 matches 10 bases. The CDR3 is 20 residues long. Germline CDR1 is LGHNA and CDR2 is YSLEER. Trimming took 3 bases from V and 6 from J; bases not matched to a gene: 20. The CDR3 region is CASSHKVATGGASKGQPQHF. The CDR3 region has the DNA TGCGCCAGCAGCCATAAGGTTGCGACAGGGGGCGCGAGTAAAGGTCAGCCCCAGCATTTT.

The CDR3 sequence is CASSEYFRGGNYGYTF. The DNA for the CDR3 is TGTGCCAGCAGTGAATATTTTCGCGGCGGAAACTATGGCTACACCTTC. The chain carries TRBV25-1 and TRBJ1-2; no clear D. CDR1 and CDR2 (germline): MGHDK, SYGVNS. The CDR3 spans 16 residues. Trimming left V 0 bases short and J 2 bases short, with 13 bases between.

The chain couples TRBV5-5 to TRBJ1-5; D gene unclear. The CDR3 sequence is 12 residues long. Trimming pared 0 bases from V and 11 bases from J, leaving 9 bases between. Germline V CDR1 and CDR2: SGHKS, YYEKEE (reference sequence). CDR3 loop: CASSLDTQAQHF. The CDR3 nucleotides are TGTGCCAGCAGCTTGGACACCCAAGCCCAGCATTTT.

This chain joins TRBV6-2 or TRBV6-3 and TRBJ1-1; 9 bases agree with TRBD1. Losses at the gene ends were 6 bases for V and 3 bases for J; bases not matched to a gene: 11. The germline V gene encodes CDR1 MNHEY and CDR2 SVGEGT. The CDR3 runs to 16 residues. CDR3 residues: CASSRTGGASDTEAFF. The CDR3 bases are TGTGCCAGCAGCCGAACAGGGGGCGCATCGGACACTGAAGCTTTCTTT.

The chain recombines TRBV14 with TRBJ2-7, with a possible D match to TRBD1 (5 bases). Germline V lookup: CDR1 SGHDN, CDR2 FVKESK. V was cut by 2 bases and J by 1 base, with 9 bases left in between. This CDR3 region has 14 residues. CDR3 DNA: TGTGCCAGCAGCCAATCCAGGGATTCCTACGAGCAGTACTTC. This sequence encodes CASSQSRDSYEQYF.

V is TRBV3-1 (or the pseudogene TRBV3-2) and J is TRBJ1-5; 8 bases are shared with TRBD1. The J segment lost 4 bases and the V segment lost 4 bases, leaving 3 bases of the junction unmatched. Germline V CDR1 and CDR2: LGHDT, YNNKEL (reference sequence). The CDR3 is made up of 14 amino acids. CDR3 protein: CASSRDRTNQPQHF. CDR3 DNA sequence: TGTGCCAGCAGCCGGGACAGGACGAATCAGCCCCAGCATTTT.

The chain joins TRBV27 to TRBJ2-7; D perhaps matches TRBD2 (6 bases). The V gene's germline CDR1 is MNHEY and CDR2 SMNVEV (reference sequence). V gave up 0 bases and J gave up 7 bases, with 7 bases separating them. The CDR3 is 12 residues long. The CDR3 protein is CASSLSGSEQYF. The CDR3 DNA is TGTGCCAGCAGTTTATCCGGGAGTGAGCAGTACTTC.

The chain joins TRBV12-3 or TRBV12-4 to TRBJ1-1; no definite D call. The CDR3 sequence is 13 residues long. The CDR3 region is CAAATGGGGEAFF. In DNA, the CDR3 is TGTGCAGCAGCTACCGGTGGCGGCGGTGAAGCTTTCTTT.

This chain uses TRBV10-3 with TRBJ2-7; 9 bases match TRBD1. J lost 4 bases, V lost 8 bases, and 6 bases had no gene match. This CDR3 has 13 amino acids. Germline lookup yields CDR1 ENHRY and CDR2 SYGVKD. The CDR3 DNA follows: TGTGCCATCGAGGGACAGGGAAGTTACGAGCAGTACTTC. Translating gives CAIEGQGSYEQYF.

The chain uses TRBV11-3 and TRBJ2-7; possible D gene TRBD1, 6 bases. Trimming removed 3 bases from V and 0 bases from J, with 6 bases in between. The CDR3 runs to 13 residues. In germline, CDR1 is SGHNT, CDR2 YENEEA. The CDR3 is CASSLGHSYEQYF. DNA for the CDR3: TGTGCCAGCAGCTTGGGACACTCCTACGAGCAGTACTTC.

This clone was detected only once. V usage is TRBV18 and J usage is TRBJ1-3, with TRBD1 as a possible D gene (5 bases). V was trimmed by 1 base and J by 2 bases, leaving 9 bases between them. The CDR3 covers 15 residues. Germline V gives CDR1 KGHSH, CDR2 LQKENI. CDR3 loop: CASSPLMTAGNTIYF. The CDR3 nucleotides read TGTGCCAGCTCACCACTCATGACAGCTGGAAACACCATATATTTT.

The chain's CDR3 is CASSLEQGSYEQYF. CDR3 in DNA: TGTGCCAGCAGCTTAGAGCAGGGCTCCTACGAGCAGTACTTC. The chain recombines TRBV7-8 with TRBJ2-7; perhaps TRBD1 as D (5 bases). Trimming took 1 base from V and 0 from J, leaving 7 bases between them. Germline V gene data show CDR1 as SGHVS and CDR2 as FQNEAQ. The CDR3 consists of 14 residues.

In its sample, this clone was seen a few times. The rearrangement uses TRBV6-6 and TRBJ2-1; 10 bases agree with TRBD1. This CDR3 contains 15 residues. The germline CDR1 and CDR2 sequences are MNHNY and SVGAGI (reference sequence). Germline trimming cut 6 bases from V and 9 bases from J; bases unmatched to any gene: 11. This chain's CDR3 is CASRYDRGLGSEQFF. CDR3 bases: TGTGCCAGCAGATATGACAGGGGGCTTGGGAGTGAGCAGTTCTTC.

The chain recombines TRBV29-1 with TRBJ2-7; the D gene is possibly TRBD2 (6 bases). V lost 4 bases and J 0 bases, leaving 10 bases between the germline ends. The CDR3 length is 13 residues. Germline CDR1 is SQVTM and CDR2 is ANQGSEA. The CDR3 bases are TGCAGCGTTGGGAGGGCCCTCTCCTACGAGCAGTACTTC. The encoded protein is CSVGRALSYEQYF.